Listed below are T cell receptor beta chains from one sample, sequenced in a study of blood T cell repertoires in COVID-19. Clones were read by immunoSEQ multiplex PCR, and TCRdb kept only the in-frame ones, dropping some. Here the sample spans 88,000 or so clones, about nine tenths being singletons. The sample consisted of peripheral blood. The receptor set was obtained from a man aged 50-60 years with acute or convalescent COVID-19. CDR3s include the opening cysteine and the closing phenylalanine or tryptophan. A D gene is named only where the DNA matches it firmly. Size values are once, few and many counts, or a class for expanded clones, and some rows have none.

J: TRBJ1-2; size: -; V: TRBV5-1; D: TRBD1; DNA: TGCGCCAGCAGCTTGGGACAGGGGACCTATGGCTACACCTTC; CDR3: CASSLGQGTYGYTF
J: TRBJ2-5; size: -; V: TRBV10-3; D: -; DNA: TGTGCCATCAGTGATGAATTGTGGGGGGAAGGAGAGACCCAGTACTTC; CDR3: CAISDELWGEGETQYF
J: TRBJ1-2; size: once; V: TRBV19; D: -; DNA: TGTGCCAGTAGTAATAATCAGGGGCGACGAGGCTACACCTTC; CDR3: CASSNNQGRRGYTF
J: TRBJ1-1; size: -; V: TRBV12-2; D: -; DNA: TGTGCACATAACACTGAAGCTTTCTTT; CDR3: CAHNTEAFF
J: TRBJ1-4; size: -; V: TRBV5-5; D: -; DNA: TGTGCCAGCAGCTCCCCGACAGACCCTGCAACTAATGAAAAACTGTTTTTT; CDR3: CASSSPTDPATNEKLFF
J: TRBJ2-3; size: -; V: TRBV5-4; D: TRBD2; DNA: TGTGCCAGCTCTTTCTGGACTAGCGGGGGGATAGGGGGAGATACGCAGTATTTT; CDR3: CASSFWTSGGIGGDTQYF
J: TRBJ2-7; size: -; V: TRBV6-5; D: -; DNA: TGTGCCAGCAGTTACCGGTACGAGCAGTACTTC; CDR3: CASSYRYEQYF
J: TRBJ2-3; size: -; V: TRBV24-1; D: TRBD1; DNA: TGTGCCACCAGTGAGCAGGGACAGTTACTCACAGATACGCAGTATTTT; CDR3: CATSEQGQLLTDTQYF
J: TRBJ2-5; size: -; V: TRBV29-1; D: -; DNA: TGCAGCTCCTCGAAAGAACAGGGGGGGGAGACCCAGTACTTC; CDR3: CSSSKEQGGETQYF
J: TRBJ1-4; size: -; V: TRBV7-9; D: -; DNA: TGTGCCAGCAGCTTGTACATTAATGAAAAACTGTTTTTT; CDR3: CASSLYINEKLFF
J: TRBJ1-1; size: -; V: TRBV11-2; D: -; DNA: TGTGCCAGCAGCTTAGATCCCCCGACTCACACTGAAGCTTTCTTT; CDR3: CASSLDPPTHTEAFF
J: TRBJ1-1; size: -; V: TRBV5-1; D: -; DNA: TGCGCCAGCAGCTTGACAGGTCCCATGAACACTGAAGCTTTCTTT; CDR3: CASSLTGPMNTEAFF
J: TRBJ2-1; size: -; V: TRBV2; D: TRBD2; DNA: TGTGCCAGCATGTCGGGACTAGCCGGCCATGAGCAGTTCTTC; CDR3: CASMSGLAGHEQFF
J: TRBJ1-1; size: -; V: TRBV7-2; D: -; DNA: TGTGCCAGCAGCTTCGGGGGGCCGAACACTGAAGCTTTCTTT; CDR3: CASSFGGPNTEAFF
J: TRBJ2-3; size: -; V: TRBV7-2; D: TRBD1; DNA: TGTGCCAGCAGCCTCTTAGGGGGCCGTAGCACAGATACGCAGTATTTT; CDR3: CASSLLGGRSTDTQYF
J: TRBJ1-1; size: -; V: TRBV5-1; D: -; DNA: TGCGCCAGCAGCTTGGTTGGAGGAATGGACGAAGCTTTCTTT; CDR3: CASSLVGGMDEAFF
J: TRBJ1-4; size: -; V: TRBV7-8; D: -; DNA: TGTGCCAGCAGCTTCAACGGGGGGGAGGGCGAAAAACTGTTTTTT; CDR3: CASSFNGGEGEKLFF
J: TRBJ1-1; size: -; V: TRBV4-3; D: TRBD1; DNA: TGCGCCAGCAGCCAAGACAGGCGGACAGGGAGGATGAACACTGAAGCTTTCTTT; CDR3: CASSQDRRTGRMNTEAFF
J: TRBJ2-5; size: -; V: TRBV6-5; D: TRBD2; DNA: TGTGCCAGCAGTTCTCCGGGACTAGCACGGGAGACCCAGTACTTC; CDR3: CASSSPGLARETQYF
J: TRBJ1-1; size: -; V: TRBV4-1; D: -; DNA: TGCGCCAGCAGCCAGAGTTGGACAGATGAAGCTTTCTTT; CDR3: CASSQSWTDEAFF
J: TRBJ1-1; size: -; V: TRBV6-5; D: -; DNA: TGTGCCAGCATTAAGTTCGGCGGGAACACTGAAGCTTTCTTT; CDR3: CASIKFGGNTEAFF
J: TRBJ1-6; size: -; V: TRBV5-1; D: TRBD1; DNA: TGCGCCAGCAGCGAAGGACCAGGGGGCTATAATTCACCCCTCCACTTT; CDR3: CASSEGPGGYNSPLHF
J: TRBJ2-1; size: -; V: TRBV5-4; D: TRBD2; DNA: TGTGCCAGCTCAGGACTAGCTTTCAATGAGCAGTTCTTC; CDR3: CASSGLAFNEQFF
J: TRBJ1-1; size: -; V: TRBV5-1; D: TRBD1; DNA: TGCGCCAGCAGCCGCGACAGGGTGGAAGCTTTCTTT; CDR3: CASSRDRVEAFF
J: TRBJ2-2; size: -; V: TRBV29-1; D: -; DNA: TGCAGCTCCGGGGGACCCACCGGGGAGCTGTTTTTT; CDR3: CSSGGPTGELFF
J: TRBJ1-2; size: -; V: TRBV5-6; D: -; DNA: TGTGCCAGCAGCTTCGGTCAGGTCGGCGGCTACACCTTC; CDR3: CASSFGQVGGYTF
J: TRBJ1-4; size: -; V: TRBV29-1; D: -; DNA: TGCAGCGTTTGGGGAGGGGAAAATGAAAAACTGTTTTTT; CDR3: CSVWGGENEKLFF
J: TRBJ2-3; size: -; V: TRBV6-5; D: TRBD2; DNA: TGTGCCAGCAGTTATGGTAGCGGGGATACGCAGTATTTT; CDR3: CASSYGSGDTQYF
J: TRBJ2-2; size: -; V: TRBV11-2; D: TRBD2; DNA: TGTGCCAGCAGCTCCCTAGCGGGGGACCTTCTAAACACCGGGGAGCTGTTTTTT; CDR3: CASSSLAGDLLNTGELFF
J: TRBJ1-2; size: -; V: TRBV9; D: -; DNA: TGTGCCAGCAGCGTAGAGGCAGGATATGGCTACACCTTC; CDR3: CASSVEAGYGYTF
J: TRBJ1-2; size: -; V: TRBV6-5; D: TRBD1; DNA: TGTGCCAGCAGGACAGACAGGGGGGACAACTATGGCTACACCTTC; CDR3: CASRTDRGDNYGYTF
J: TRBJ2-1; size: -; V: TRBV14; D: TRBD1; DNA: TGTGCCAGCAGCCAAACCGGGACAGGGGACCCCGATGAGCAGTTCTTC; CDR3: CASSQTGTGDPDEQFF
J: TRBJ2-1; size: few; V: TRBV4-1; D: TRBD1; DNA: TGCGCCAGCAGCCCGCCGACAGGGAATGAGCAGTTCTTC; CDR3: CASSPPTGNEQFF
J: TRBJ1-2; size: -; V: TRBV6-5; D: TRBD1; DNA: TGTGCCAGCAGCCCGGGACAGGGAGTGCACTATGGCTACACCTTC; CDR3: CASSPGQGVHYGYTF
J: TRBJ2-2; size: once; V: TRBV29-1; D: -; DNA: TGCAGCGTTGAAAGGGTGGCGGGCACCGGGGAGCTGTTTTTT; CDR3: CSVERVAGTGELFF
J: TRBJ1-2; size: -; V: TRBV2; D: TRBD1; DNA: TGTGCCAGCAGCGCGGAGGGGGCCGGTCGCTATGGCTACACCTTC; CDR3: CASSAEGAGRYGYTF
J: TRBJ1-2; size: -; V: TRBV18; D: TRBD1; DNA: TGTGCCAGCTCTCTTGACAGGGGAAATGGATATGGCTACACCTTC; CDR3: CASSLDRGNGYGYTF
J: TRBJ2-2; size: -; V: TRBV30; D: -; DNA: TGTGCCTGGAGCCAAGGGGTGTCCGGGGAGCTGTTTTTT; CDR3: CAWSQGVSGELFF
J: TRBJ2-3; size: -; V: TRBV9; D: TRBD2; DNA: TGTGCCAGCAGCCCCCGATCAATACTAGCGGCGGAGGGAGATACGCAGTATTTT; CDR3: CASSPRSILAAEGDTQYF
J: TRBJ1-3; size: -; V: TRBV7-8; D: -; DNA: TGTGCCAGCAGCTTAGAGACGGGCTCTGGAAACACCATATATTTT; CDR3: CASSLETGSGNTIYF
J: TRBJ2-1; size: once; V: TRBV19; D: -; DNA: TGTGCCAGTAGTATGGTCCCGCAGGGGAACAATGAGCAGTTCTTC; CDR3: CASSMVPQGNNEQFF
J: TRBJ1-1; size: -; V: TRBV7-9; D: -; DNA: TGTGCCAGCAGGTTACAACGGACTGAAGCTTTCTTT; CDR3: CASRLQRTEAFF
J: TRBJ2-2; size: -; V: TRBV5-1; D: -; DNA: TGCGCCAGCAGCCTCTACAGTATGCCAACCGGGGAGCTGTTTTTT; CDR3: CASSLYSMPTGELFF
J: TRBJ1-2; size: -; V: TRBV19; D: TRBD1; DNA: TGTGCCAGTAGTAAGGACCGGGACAGGGAGTATGGCTACACCTTC; CDR3: CASSKDRDREYGYTF
J: TRBJ2-5; size: -; V: TRBV28; D: TRBD1; DNA: TGTGCCAGCGCTGGCTACGGGACAGGGGAAGAGACCCAGTACTTC; CDR3: CASAGYGTGEETQYF
J: TRBJ1-1; size: -; V: TRBV4-1; D: -; DNA: TGCGCCAGCAGCCCAGGGTTAACTGAAGCTTTCTTT; CDR3: CASSPGLTEAFF
J: TRBJ2-1; size: -; V: TRBV28; D: -; DNA: TGTGCCAGCAGTTTCGCCCCCCCGGAGGATGAGCAGTTCTTC; CDR3: CASSFAPPEDEQFF
J: TRBJ2-3; size: -; V: TRBV6-2/TRBV6-3; D: TRBD1; DNA: TGTGCCAGCAGTTACGCTGGACAGGGACGGGATACGCAGTATTTT; CDR3: CASSYAGQGRDTQYF
J: TRBJ1-3; size: -; V: TRBV19; D: TRBD1; DNA: TGTGCCAGTAGTGACAGGGGGCAATCGGGAAACACCATATATTTT; CDR3: CASSDRGQSGNTIYF
J: TRBJ2-3; size: once; V: TRBV5-1; D: -; DNA: TGCGCCAGCAGCTTGGAGAGCAACACAGATACGCAGTATTTT; CDR3: CASSLESNTDTQYF
J: TRBJ1-1; size: -; V: TRBV10-3; D: TRBD1; DNA: TGTGCCATCAGTGAGGCAGACAGGGGCCTGAACACTGAAGCTTTCTTT; CDR3: CAISEADRGLNTEAFF
J: TRBJ1-2; size: -; V: TRBV29-1; D: -; DNA: TGCAGCCCCTGGGAGCAGGGGTTTGGCTACACCTTC; CDR3: CSPWEQGFGYTF
J: TRBJ2-7; size: -; V: TRBV12-3/TRBV12-4; D: TRBD1; DNA: TGTGCCAGCACCTTTGGACAGGGCGAGCAGTACTTC; CDR3: CASTFGQGEQYF
J: TRBJ1-6; size: once; V: TRBV5-1; D: TRBD1; DNA: TGCGCCAGCAGCCTAGCTACGACAGGGGGCGGATCACCCCTCCACTTT; CDR3: CASSLATTGGGSPLHF
J: TRBJ2-3; size: -; V: TRBV5-6; D: TRBD1; DNA: TGTGCCAGCCGGACAGGGGATACGCAGTATTTT; CDR3: CASRTGDTQYF
J: TRBJ2-3; size: -; V: TRBV3-1/TRBV3-2; D: TRBD2; DNA: TGTGCCAGCAGCCCCGGACCCCGACTAGCGGGGGGGAACACAGATACGCAGTATTTT; CDR3: CASSPGPRLAGGNTDTQYF
J: TRBJ1-6; size: -; V: TRBV7-8; D: TRBD1; DNA: TGTGCCAGCAGCTTAGAGGGGGCACAGAGACGTTCACCCCTCCACTTT; CDR3: CASSLEGAQRRSPLHF